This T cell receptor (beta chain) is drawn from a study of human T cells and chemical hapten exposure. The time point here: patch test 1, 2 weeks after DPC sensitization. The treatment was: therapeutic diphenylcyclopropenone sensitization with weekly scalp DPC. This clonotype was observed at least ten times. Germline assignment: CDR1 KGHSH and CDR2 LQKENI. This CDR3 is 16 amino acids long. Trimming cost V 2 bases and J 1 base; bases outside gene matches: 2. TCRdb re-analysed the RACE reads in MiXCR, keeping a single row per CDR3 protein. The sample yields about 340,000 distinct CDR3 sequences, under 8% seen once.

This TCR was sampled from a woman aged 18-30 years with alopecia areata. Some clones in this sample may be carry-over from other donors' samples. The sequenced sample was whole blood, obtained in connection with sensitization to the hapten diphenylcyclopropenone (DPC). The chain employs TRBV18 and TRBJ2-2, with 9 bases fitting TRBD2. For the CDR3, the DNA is TGTGCCAGCTCACCAGCACTAGCGGGGAACACCGGGGAGCTGTTTTTT. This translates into CASSPALAGNTGELFF. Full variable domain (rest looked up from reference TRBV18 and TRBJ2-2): NAGVMQNPRHLVRRRGQEARLRCSPMKGHSHVYWYRQLPEEGLKFMVYLQKENIIDESGMPKERFSAEFPKEGPSILRIQQVVRGDSAAYFCASSPALAGNTGELFFGEGSRLTVL.